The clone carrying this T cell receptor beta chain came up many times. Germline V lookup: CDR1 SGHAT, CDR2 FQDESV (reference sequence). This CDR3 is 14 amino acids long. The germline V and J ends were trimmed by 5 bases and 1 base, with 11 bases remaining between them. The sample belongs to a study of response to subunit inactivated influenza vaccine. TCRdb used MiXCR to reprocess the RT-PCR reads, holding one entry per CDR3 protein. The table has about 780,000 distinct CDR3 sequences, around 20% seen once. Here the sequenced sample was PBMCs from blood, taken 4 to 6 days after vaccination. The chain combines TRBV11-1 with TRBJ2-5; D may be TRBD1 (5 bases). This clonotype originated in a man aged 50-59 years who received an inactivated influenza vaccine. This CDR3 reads CASSLLGPQETQYF. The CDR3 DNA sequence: TGTGCCAGCAGCCTGTTGGGGCCCCAAGAGACCCAGTACTTC.